The table lists the clone carrying this TCR beta chain with a few counts. The time point was: persistent/refractory GD, antithyroid drugs over 5 years with positive TRAb. TCR sequences were obtained from RNA taken from PBMCs. As collected, the peripheral blood samples measured 7.5 to 9 milliliters each and went into EDTA tubes. These data come from a study of regulatory T cells in long-lasting Graves disease. Trimming cost V 1 base and J 2 bases; bases outside gene matches: 8. This CDR3 has 17 residues. The germline V gene has CDR1 LNHNV and CDR2 YYDKDF (reference sequence). CDR3 regions were amplified by Arm-PCR using iRepertoire HTBI primers to build TCR beta libraries. Via MiXCR, TCRdb re-called the multiplex PCR reads, giving one row per CDR3 protein. The repertoire holds roughly 470,000 distinct CDR3 sequences, about 20% seen once, with over 7.5% in the top ten.

The sequencing used peripheral blood mononuclear cells (PBMCs), collected when the disease was refractory, from a patient treated with antithyroid drugs. The sequence was collected from a female donor with Graves disease. This chain links TRBV15 with TRBJ2-5, with TRBD2 identical over 9 bases. Here the CDR3 DNA reads TGTGCCACCAGCAGAGTAAGGGGACTAGCTTGGCAAGAGACCCAGTACTTC. Translating it yields CATSRVRGLAWQETQYF. The whole variable domain, filled in from reference TRBV15 and TRBJ2-5, reads DAMVIQNPRYQVTQFGKPVTLSCSQTLNHNVMYWYQQKSSQAPKLLFHYYDKDFNNEADTPDNFQSRRPNTSFCFLDIRSPGLGDTAMYLCATSRVRGLAWQETQYFGPGTRLLVL.